The 28 T cell receptor beta chains presented below share a single source sample, sequenced in a study of neurological immune-mediated disorders. Time point in this sample: longitudinal time-point 3. In TCRdb, the 5' RACE reads were re-called with MiXCR into one record per CDR3 protein. The table has 45,000 to 60,000 distinct CDR3 sequences, about 13% seen once; the top ten hold approximately 10%. The sample consisted of PBMCs. These receptors all come from a male donor with HTLV-1-associated myelopathy (HAM/TSP).

The chain links TRBV2 to TRBJ2-1; possibly TRBD1 for D (5 bases). With 4 bases removed from V and 0 bases from J, the gap between germline ends came to 13 bases. This CDR3 is built from 16 residues. From germline, CDR1 is SNHLY and CDR2 FYNNEI. The CDR3 loop is CASSGVTASSYNEQFF. In DNA form, the CDR3 reads TGTGCCAGCAGTGGGGTGACAGCGAGCTCCTACAATGAGCAGTTCTTC.

Comments on this clonotype: A much larger clone sits a single nucleotide away, making a read error possible. This chain uses TRBV6-5 with TRBJ2-3; D gene ambiguous. Germline CDR1 and CDR2: MNHEY and SVGAGI. The CDR3 is 13 residues long. V was trimmed by 0 bases and J by 2 bases, leaving 3 bases between them. The CDR3 is CASSYSTTDTQYF. The CDR3 nucleotides read TGTGCCAGCAGTTACTCCACCACAGATACGCAGTATTTT.

This clonotype is medium-sized (0.01 to 0.1%) within its sample. This rearrangement joins TRBV29-1 to TRBJ1-2; TRBD1 is a possible D gene (6 bases). The CDR3 sequence is 13 residues long. Trimming shortened V by 6 bases and J by 8 bases, and 19 bases separated the two germline ends. In germline, CDR1 is SQVTM, CDR2 ANQGSEA. CDR3 bases: TGCAGCGTGGGGGGGGGCGCAGTACGAGGCTACACCTTC. Protein: CSVGGGAVRGYTF. Together with reference TRBV29-1 and TRBJ1-2, the CDR3 gives the full variable domain: SAVISQKPSRDICQRGTSLTIQCQVDSQVTMMFWYRQQPGQSLTLIATANQGSEATYESGFVIDKFPISRPNLTFSTLTVSNMSPEDSSIYLCSVGGGAVRGYTFGSGTRLTVV.

The chain recombines TRBV11-2 with TRBJ1-1; D remains unclear. Germline CDR1 and CDR2: SGHAT and FQNNGV. Deletions cut 2 bases from V and 6 bases from J, with 16 bases between. The CDR3 runs 15 residues. DNA of the CDR3: TGTGCCAGCAGCTTATATTTCAGTGCTATGGCTGAAGCTTTCTTT. Its translation: CASSLYFSAMAEAFF.

This clonotype was detected many times. The chain carries TRBV28 and TRBJ1-2, with TRBD1 matching over 7 bases. V was pared by 7 bases and J by 4 bases, with 12 bases of the junction left unmatched. This CDR3 spans 15 amino acids. Germline assignment: CDR1 MDHEN and CDR2 SYDVKM. CDR3 DNA sequence: TGTGCCAGCACAGCACCGGGACAGATTTTCTATGGCTACACCTTC. Amino acids: CASTAPGQIFYGYTF.

V usage is TRBV5-6 and J usage is TRBJ2-7, with D perhaps assigned TRBD1 or TRBD2 (5 bases each). The germline V and J ends were trimmed by 4 bases and 0 bases, with 14 bases remaining between them. The CDR3 is 15 amino acids. The germline gives CDR1 SGHDT, CDR2 YYEEEE. The CDR3, as DNA: TGTGCCAGCAGCCTGGGACCTACAACCTCCTACGAGCAGTACTTC. Translating gives CASSLGPTTSYEQYF.

As concerns this clonotype: Relative to the germline gene, one junction end is altered; a read error may explain this. The J gene is TRBJ1-2, the V gene TRBV7-2; 7 positions agree with TRBD1. The CDR3 sequence is 14 residues long. Germline CDR1 and CDR2: SGHTA and FQGNSA. This CDR3 is CASSLTGTDYAYTF. For the CDR3, the DNA is TGTGCCAGCAGCTTAACGGGGACAGACTATGCCTACACCTTC. Based on the CDR3 plus reference TRBV7-2 and TRBJ1-2, the full variable domain is GAGVSQSPSNKVTEKGKDVELRCDPISGHTALYWYRQSLGQGLEFLIYFQGNSAPDKSGLPSDRFSAERTGGSVSTLTIQRTQQEDSAVYLCASSLTGTDYAYTFGSGTRLTVV.

This clonotype counts as medium-sized. This chain uses TRBV7-6 with TRBJ2-3; D is uncertain. Germline lookup yields CDR1 SGHVS and CDR2 FNYEAQ. CDR3 length: 12 amino acids. Trimming shortened V by 5 bases and J by 4 bases, and 7 bases separated the two germline ends. The CDR3 region is CASSPGPDTQYF. In DNA, the CDR3 is TGTGCCAGCAGCCCAGGTCCAGATACGCAGTATTTT.

This clonotype has at least ten counts. The CDR3 region is CASSPTRHGDTQYF. CDR3 sequence (DNA): TGTGCCAGCAGCCCAACGAGGCATGGGGATACGCAGTATTTT. The rearrangement uses TRBV11-2 and TRBJ2-3, with D unresolved. CDR3 size: 14 residues. V lost 5 bases, J lost 6 bases, and 15 bases lay in between. Per the germline V gene, CDR1 is SGHAT and CDR2 is FQNNGV.

The chain employs TRBV5-1 and TRBJ2-1; no reliable D call. The CDR3 spans 15 residues. CDR1 SGHRS and CDR2 YFSETQ come from the germline V gene. Trimming removed 0 bases at V and 3 bases at J, with 10 bases between. The chain's CDR3 is CASSLVPLGYNEQFF. The CDR3 DNA reads TGCGCCAGCAGCTTGGTTCCCCTAGGCTACAATGAGCAGTTCTTC.

Ten or more counts support this clonotype. This chain uses TRBV6-6 with TRBJ2-3; 7 bases fit TRBD1. The CDR3 covers 15 residues. Unmatched junction bases numbered 4, after V lost 2 bases and J lost 2 bases. The germline V gene encodes CDR1 MNHNY and CDR2 SVGAGI (reference sequence). CDR3 region: CASSYEGAYTDTQYF. In DNA, the CDR3 is TGTGCCAGCAGTTACGAGGGGGCCTACACAGATACGCAGTATTTT.

This clonotype was seen at least ten times. In DNA, the CDR3 is TGTGCCAGCAGCTTAGCGACTTTCTCTGGAAACACCATATATTTT. As protein: CASSLATFSGNTIYF. J is TRBJ1-3 and V is TRBV7-2; D is undetermined. V was clipped by 0 bases and J by 0 bases, with 6 bases between them. The CDR3 length is 15 residues. Germline lookup yields CDR1 SGHTA and CDR2 FQGNSA.

This sequence joins TRBV9 and TRBJ2-6; perhaps TRBD2 as D (6 bases). This CDR3 has 16 residues. Trimming took off 3 bases at V and 0 bases at J, with 10 bases between the two ends. Germline V gives CDR1 SGDLS, CDR2 YYNGEE. In nucleotides, the CDR3 is TGTGCCAGCAGCGCTATAGCGGACTCTGGGGCCAACGTCCTGACTTTC. Its protein is CASSAIADSGANVLTF.

Many counts were recorded for this clonotype. The chain links TRBV7-9 to TRBJ2-2, with TRBD1 matching over 9 bases. Germline CDR1 SEHNR, CDR2 FQNEAQ (reference sequence). J lost 3 bases, V lost 5 bases, and 10 bases had no gene match. The CDR3 has 17 amino acids. For the CDR3, the DNA is TGTGCCAGCAGCCCACTTCCACAGGGGGCGGACACCGGGGAGCTGTTTTTT. Its protein product is CASSPLPQGADTGELFF.

Many counts were recorded for this clonotype. The J gene is TRBJ2-7, the V gene TRBV7-2; TRBD2 might be the D (5 bases). The CDR3 length is 15 residues. V was shortened by 5 bases and J by 3 bases, with 17 bases between the two germline ends. CDR1 is SGHTA and CDR2 is FQGNSA in the germline V gene. The CDR3 nucleotides read TGTGCCAGCAGCCCCGCTTGGAGAGGGAGCTACGAGCAGTACTTC. As protein: CASSPAWRGSYEQYF.

This clonotype occurred many times. CDR3 DNA: TGCGCCAGCAGGTCACTAGCGGGGACCACCGGGGAGCTGTTTTTT. This sequence encodes CASRSLAGTTGELFF. The gene calls are TRBV5-1 and TRBJ2-2; 10 bases are shared with TRBD2. Per the germline V gene, CDR1 is SGHRS and CDR2 is YFSETQ. The CDR3 consists of 15 residues. J was trimmed by 4 bases and V by 5 bases; bases with no gene match: 5.

In its sample, this clonotype was seen many times. V and J are TRBV12-3 or TRBV12-4 and TRBJ1-6; 8 nucleotides match TRBD1. After removal of 6 bases from V and 5 bases from J, the junction contained 6 bases not matched to a gene. The CDR3 loop spans 15 amino acids. The CDR3 nucleotides read TGTGCCAGCAGCAGGACAGGGTCCGATAATTCACCCCTCCACTTT. Its translation is CASSRTGSDNSPLHF.

This clonotype was seen repeatedly, ten times or more. This chain uses TRBV7-9 with TRBJ2-7, with D perhaps matching TRBD1 (6 bases). Trimming pared 3 bases from V and 3 bases from J, leaving 9 bases between. In germline, CDR1 is SEHNR, CDR2 FQNEAQ (reference sequence). The length of the CDR3 is 13 residues. The DNA of the CDR3 is TGTGCCAGCAGCTTGGACAGTTACTACGAGCAGTACTTC. The encoded protein is CASSLDSYYEQYF.

This clonotype appeared many times. The rearrangement uses TRBV7-2 and TRBJ2-7; 7 bases align to TRBD2. CDR3 length: 14 amino acids. Germline assignment: CDR1 SGHTA and CDR2 FQGNSA. J gave up 3 bases and V 5 bases, and 7 bases lay outside the gene matches. CDR3 coding DNA: TGTGCCAGCAGCCAGGTGGCTAGCGGCTACGAGCAGTACTTC. Amino acids: CASSQVASGYEQYF.

This clonotype was observed a few times. V gene TRBV3-1 combines with J gene TRBJ1-1; D is unresolved. CDR1 and CDR2 (germline): LGHDT, YNNKEL (reference sequence). The CDR3 has 12 residues. Trimming took 1 base from V and 4 from J, leaving 4 bases between them. Here the CDR3 DNA reads TGTGCCAGCAGCCAAGTTACCACTGAAGCTTTCTTT. It translates to CASSQVTTEAFF.

Points on this clonotype: A much larger clone is a single base away; this may be a read error. CDR3: CSASKSYEAFF. CDR3 nucleotide sequence: TGCAGTGCTAGTAAATCTTATGAAGCTTTCTTT. V is TRBV20-1 and J is TRBJ1-1; D remains ambiguous. The length of the CDR3 is 11 residues. From germline, CDR1 is DFQATT and CDR2 SNEGSKA (reference sequence). Between the trimmed V and J ends, which lost 3 bases and 7 bases, there was a span of 9 bases.

This clonotype occurred many times. The chain carries TRBV7-2 and TRBJ2-4, with a possible D match to TRBD1 (5 bases). The CDR3 is 15 residues long. The ends were cut back, 3 bases at V and 0 bases at J, with 9 bases in the middle. CDR1 is SGHTA and CDR2 is FQGNSA in the germline V gene. The CDR3, as DNA: TGTGCCAGCAGCTTGACAGTGCTAGCCAAAAACATTCAGTACTTC. It specifies CASSLTVLAKNIQYF.

This clonotype was detected ten times or more. This sequence joins TRBV12-3 or TRBV12-4 and TRBJ2-1; D remains ambiguous. The CDR3 contains 10 residues. V was cut by 6 bases and J by 8 bases, with 5 bases left in between. CDR3 residues: CASSRYEQFF. CDR3 nucleotides: TGTGCCAGCAGCAGGTATGAGCAGTTCTTC.

On this clonotype: The junction does not match germline at one end; this may be a read error. The V gene is TRBV12-3 or TRBV12-4, the J gene TRBJ2-2; tentative D call: TRBD1 (6 bases). This CDR3 comprises 16 residues. This chain's CDR3 is CDSSPRRGQNTGELFF. Here the CDR3 DNA reads TGTGACAGCAGTCCACGCAGGGGACAGAACACCGGGGAGCTGTTTTTT.

As concerns this clonotype: Possible read error: a much larger clone is one base away. Lacking the conserved final phenylalanine or tryptophan, this CDR3 likely reflects a read error. The V and J genes are TRBV12-3 or TRBV12-4 and TRBJ2-7; maybe TRBD2 (5 bases). V lost 5 bases to trimming and J lost 4 bases, with 12 bases between them. CDR3 length: 13 residues. CDR3 nucleotide sequence: TGTGCCAGCAGTGAAAGACGAGGGTACGAGCAGTACCTC. It codes for CASSERRGYEQYL.

There are many counts of this clonotype. The gene calls are TRBV10-3 and TRBJ1-5; 9 positions agree with TRBD1. The length of the CDR3 is 15 residues. The germline V gene encodes CDR1 ENHRY and CDR2 SYGVKD. The junction had 6 bases not matched to a gene; V was cut back by 4 bases and J by 5 bases. The CDR3 DNA reads TGTGCCATCAGTGTCGGGACAGGGAGGCATCAGCCCCAGCATTTT. Translated, it gives CAISVGTGRHQPQHF.

This clonotype has ten or more counts. The gene calls are TRBV20-1 and TRBJ1-3; D is uncertain. Germline CDR1 reads DFQATT; CDR2 reads SNEGSKA (reference sequence). The CDR3 length is 12 residues. With 1 base removed from V and 2 bases from J, the gap between germline ends came to 3 bases. The CDR3 loop is CSARGAGNTIYF. The CDR3, as DNA: TGCAGTGCTAGAGGGGCTGGAAACACCATATATTTT.

The sample holds many counts of this clonotype. V gene TRBV5-5 combines with J gene TRBJ1-1, with 9 bases aligning to TRBD1. From germline, CDR1 is SGHKS and CDR2 YYEKEE (reference sequence). V gave up 0 bases and J gave up 5 bases; unmatched junction bases: 5. The CDR3 runs 15 residues. The CDR3 coding sequence is TGTGCCAGCAGCTTGGAACAGGGGGCTGGGACTGAAGCTTTCTTT. Protein sequence: CASSLEQGAGTEAFF.